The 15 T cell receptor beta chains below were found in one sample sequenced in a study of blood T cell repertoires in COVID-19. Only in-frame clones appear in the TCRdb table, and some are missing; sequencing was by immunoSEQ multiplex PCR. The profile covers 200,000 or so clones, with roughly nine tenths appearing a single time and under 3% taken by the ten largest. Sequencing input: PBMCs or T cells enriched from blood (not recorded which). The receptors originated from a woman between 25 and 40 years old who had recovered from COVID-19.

In nucleotides, the CDR3 is TGTGCCAGCAGCCCTTCCGACAGACCGAATGAAAAACTGTTTTTT. It yields the protein CASSPSDRPNEKLFF. This chain connects TRBV9 to TRBJ1-4; D possibly corresponds to TRBD1 (5 bases). V was clipped by 4 bases and J by 5 bases, with 15 bases between them. Germline V CDR1 and CDR2: SGDLS, YYNGEE. The CDR3 runs to 15 residues.

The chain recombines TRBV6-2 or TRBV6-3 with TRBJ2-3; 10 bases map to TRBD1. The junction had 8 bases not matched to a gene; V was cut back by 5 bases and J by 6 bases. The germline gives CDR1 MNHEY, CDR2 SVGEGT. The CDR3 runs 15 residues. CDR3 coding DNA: TGTGCCAGCAGTCCGACAGGGGGCGCTTCCGATACGCAGTATTTT. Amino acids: CASSPTGGASDTQYF.

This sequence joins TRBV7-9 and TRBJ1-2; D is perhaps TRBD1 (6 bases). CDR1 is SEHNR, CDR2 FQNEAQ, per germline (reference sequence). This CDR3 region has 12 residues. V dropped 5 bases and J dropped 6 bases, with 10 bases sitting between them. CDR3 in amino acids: CASSPHRDGYTF. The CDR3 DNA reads TGTGCCAGCAGCCCTCACAGGGATGGCTACACCTTC.

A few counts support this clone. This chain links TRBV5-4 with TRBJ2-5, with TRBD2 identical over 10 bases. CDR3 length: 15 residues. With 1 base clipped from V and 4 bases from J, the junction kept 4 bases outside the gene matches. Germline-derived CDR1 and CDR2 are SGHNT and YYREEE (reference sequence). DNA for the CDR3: TGTGCCAGCAGCTTGCCCAGCGGGGGGGGAGAGACCCAGTACTTC. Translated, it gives CASSLPSGGGETQYF.

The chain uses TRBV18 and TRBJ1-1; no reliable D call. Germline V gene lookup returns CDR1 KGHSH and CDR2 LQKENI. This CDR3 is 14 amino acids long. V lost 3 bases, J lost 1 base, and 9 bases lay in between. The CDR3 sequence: CASSPITRNTEAFF. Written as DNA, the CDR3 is TGTGCCAGCTCACCGATCACACGGAACACTGAAGCTTTCTTT.

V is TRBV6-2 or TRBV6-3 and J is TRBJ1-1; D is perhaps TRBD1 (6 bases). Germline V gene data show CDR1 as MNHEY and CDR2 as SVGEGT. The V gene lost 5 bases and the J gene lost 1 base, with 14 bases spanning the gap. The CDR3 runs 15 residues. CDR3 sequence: CASSGYRVENTEAFF. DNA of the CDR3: TGTGCCAGCAGTGGGTACAGGGTGGAGAACACTGAAGCTTTCTTT.

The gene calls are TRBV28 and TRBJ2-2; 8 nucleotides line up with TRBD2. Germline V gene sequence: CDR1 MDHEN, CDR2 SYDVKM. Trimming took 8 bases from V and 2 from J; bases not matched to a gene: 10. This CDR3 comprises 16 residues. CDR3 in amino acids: CASVISGATNTGELFF. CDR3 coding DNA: TGTGCCAGCGTCATTAGCGGGGCGACCAACACCGGGGAGCTGTTTTTT.

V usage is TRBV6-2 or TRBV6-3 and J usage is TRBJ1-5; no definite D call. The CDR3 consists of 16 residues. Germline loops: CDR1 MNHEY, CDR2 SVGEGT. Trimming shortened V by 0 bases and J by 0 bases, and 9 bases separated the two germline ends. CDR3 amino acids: CASSYSPGNSNQPQHF. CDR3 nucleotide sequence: TGTGCCAGCAGTTACTCTCCAGGAAATAGCAATCAGCCCCAGCATTTT.

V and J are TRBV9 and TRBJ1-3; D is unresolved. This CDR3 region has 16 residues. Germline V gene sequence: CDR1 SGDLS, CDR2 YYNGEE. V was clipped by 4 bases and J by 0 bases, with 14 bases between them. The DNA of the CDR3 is TGTGCCAGCAGCCCCCGTAGCGATGACTCTGGAAACACCATATATTTT. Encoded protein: CASSPRSDDSGNTIYF.

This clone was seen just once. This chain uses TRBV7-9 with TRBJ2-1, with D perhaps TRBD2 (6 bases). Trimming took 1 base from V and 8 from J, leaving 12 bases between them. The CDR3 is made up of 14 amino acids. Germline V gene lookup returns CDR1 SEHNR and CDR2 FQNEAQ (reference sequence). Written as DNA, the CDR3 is TGTGCCAGCAGCTTAGATGGAGGGGTGGATGAGCAGTTCTTC. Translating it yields CASSLDGGVDEQFF.

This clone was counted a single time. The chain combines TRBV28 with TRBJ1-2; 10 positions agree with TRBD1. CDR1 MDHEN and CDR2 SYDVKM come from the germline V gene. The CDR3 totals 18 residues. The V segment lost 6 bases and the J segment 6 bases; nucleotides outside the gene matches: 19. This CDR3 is CASRSPTGGGFGTDGYTF. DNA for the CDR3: TGTGCCAGCAGGTCTCCGACAGGGGGCGGTTTCGGTACGGATGGCTACACCTTC.

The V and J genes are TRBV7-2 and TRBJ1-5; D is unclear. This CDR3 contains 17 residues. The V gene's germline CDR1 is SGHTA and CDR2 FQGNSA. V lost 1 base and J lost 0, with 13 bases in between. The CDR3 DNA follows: TGTGCCAGCAGCTTAGTAGGCCGGGGTTATAGCAATCAGCCCCAGCATTTT. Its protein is CASSLVGRGYSNQPQHF. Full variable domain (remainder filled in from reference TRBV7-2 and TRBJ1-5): GAGVSQSPSNKVTEKGKDVELRCDPISGHTALYWYRQSLGQGLEFLIYFQGNSAPDKSGLPSDRFSAERTGGSVSTLTIQRTQQEDSAVYLCASSLVGRGYSNQPQHFGDGTRLSIL.

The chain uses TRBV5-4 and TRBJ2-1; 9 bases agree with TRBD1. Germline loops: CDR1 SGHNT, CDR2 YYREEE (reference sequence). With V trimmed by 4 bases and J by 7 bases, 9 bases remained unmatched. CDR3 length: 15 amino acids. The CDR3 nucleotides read TGTGCCAGCAGCCGACCGGGGACAGGGACAAATGAGCAGTTCTTC. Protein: CASSRPGTGTNEQFF.

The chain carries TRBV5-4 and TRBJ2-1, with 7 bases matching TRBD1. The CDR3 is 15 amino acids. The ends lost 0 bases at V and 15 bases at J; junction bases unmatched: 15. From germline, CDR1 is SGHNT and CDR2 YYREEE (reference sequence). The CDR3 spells CASSLDAGGAKILFF. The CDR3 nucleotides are TGTGCCAGCAGCTTGGATGCAGGGGGAGCGAAGATTCTGTTCTTC.

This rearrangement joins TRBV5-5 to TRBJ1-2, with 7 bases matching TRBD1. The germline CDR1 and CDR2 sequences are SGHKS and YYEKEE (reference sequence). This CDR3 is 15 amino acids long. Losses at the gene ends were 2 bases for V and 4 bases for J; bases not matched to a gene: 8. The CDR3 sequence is CASSLYRDSFYGYTF. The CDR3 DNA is TGTGCCAGCAGCTTATACCGGGACAGCTTCTATGGCTACACCTTC.